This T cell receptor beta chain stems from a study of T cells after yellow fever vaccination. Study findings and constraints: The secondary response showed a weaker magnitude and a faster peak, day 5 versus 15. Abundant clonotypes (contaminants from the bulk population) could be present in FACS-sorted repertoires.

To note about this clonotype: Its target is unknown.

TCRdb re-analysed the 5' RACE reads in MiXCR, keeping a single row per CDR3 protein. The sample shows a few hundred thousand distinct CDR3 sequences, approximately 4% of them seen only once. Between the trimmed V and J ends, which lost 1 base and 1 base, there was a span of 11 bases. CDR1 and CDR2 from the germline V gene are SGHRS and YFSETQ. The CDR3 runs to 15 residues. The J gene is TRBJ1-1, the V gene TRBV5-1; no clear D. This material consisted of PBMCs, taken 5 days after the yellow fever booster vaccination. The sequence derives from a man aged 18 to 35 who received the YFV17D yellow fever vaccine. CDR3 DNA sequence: TGCGCCAGCAGCTTGCTCAGGCCATCGAACACTGAAGCTTTCTTT. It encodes CASSLLRPSNTEAFF.